A selection of T cell receptor beta chains follows, all from one sample in a study of Ad26.COV2.S vaccination and SARS-CoV-2 variants. Sequencing used immunoSEQ multiplex PCR; TCRdb keeps in-frame clones, though not all of them. This table has some 390,000 clones, roughly nine tenths appearing once. Sample: peripheral blood, taken in a trial of Ad26.COV2.S vaccine versus placebo. These receptors all stem from a person aged 18 to 59 who received the Ad26.COV2.S COVID-19 vaccine or a placebo. CDR3s include the opening cysteine and the closing phenylalanine or tryptophan. A D gene is named only where the DNA matches it firmly. Rows give clone size only sometimes, using once, few, many, or a class for an expanded clone.

D	V	size	J	DNA	CDR3
.	TRBV5-1	.	TRBJ1-2	TGCGCCAGCAGCTTGGAAACGGGGCTTGCTGGCTACACCTTC	CASSLETGLAGYTF
TRBD1	TRBV7-6	.	TRBJ1-4	TGTGCCAGCAGCCCCGGACAGGGTACAACTAATGAAAAACTGTTTTTT	CASSPGQGTTNEKLFF
.	TRBV7-9	.	TRBJ1-4	TGTGCCAGCAGCTTCGGCGGCAGTCGAACCGAAAAACTGTTTTTT	CASSFGGSRTEKLFF
.	TRBV20-1	.	TRBJ2-5	TGCAGTGCTAGTGGGCCCAGGGGTTTTCAAGAGACCCAGTACTTC	CSASGPRGFQETQYF
TRBD2	TRBV19	once	TRBJ2-2	TGTGCCAGCAAGCGGGGGGGCCTAGGGACCGGGGAGCTGTTTTTT	CASKRGGLGTGELFF
.	TRBV24-1	.	TRBJ2-5	TGTGCCACCGGGGACGGGGGAGAGACCCAGTACTTC	CATGDGGETQYF
.	TRBV10-1	.	TRBJ1-5	TGCGCCAGCAGTGAGTCGGGAATTCAGCCCCAGCATTTT	CASSESGIQPQHF
.	TRBV25-1	once	TRBJ1-3	TGTGCCAGCAGTGGAGGAAACACCATATATTTT	CASSGGNTIYF
.	TRBV19	once	TRBJ2-7	TGTGCCAGTAGTTCACAGGGAATTCCCTACGAGCAGTACTTC	CASSSQGIPYEQYF
.	TRBV15	.	TRBJ2-7	TGTGCCACCGAGGACGTCTCCTACGAGCAGTACTTC	CATEDVSYEQYF
.	TRBV19	.	TRBJ2-1	TGTGCCAGTTCTCTCGGTTTCAATGAGCAGTTCTTC	CASSLGFNEQFF
.	TRBV29-1	.	TRBJ1-1	TGCACGGTCGGCGGGGCGAACACTGAAGCTTTCTTT	CTVGGANTEAFF
.	TRBV5-6	few	TRBJ1-5	TGTGCCAGCAGCTTGAGATGGGGAAGCAATCAGCCCCAGCATTTT	CASSLRWGSNQPQHF
TRBD1	TRBV5-8	.	TRBJ1-1	TGTGCCAGCAGCTTGGAGGGGACAGGAAAGGGCACCGCTTTCTTT	CASSLEGTGKGTAFF
.	TRBV18	.	TRBJ2-7	TGTGCCAGCTCACTGGGGACCTACGAGCAGTACTTC	CASSLGTYEQYF
.	TRBV6-6	.	TRBJ1-4	TGTGCCAGCAGCCGAGCTTTGACAGGATCGATTGAAAAACTGTTTTTT	CASSRALTGSIEKLFF
TRBD1	TRBV2	.	TRBJ1-3	TGTGCCAGTGGGACAGATGGAAACACCATATATTTT	CASGTDGNTIYF
.	TRBV27	.	TRBJ2-3	TGTGCCAGCAGTTCCATGACGGGGGTGGATACGCAGTATTTT	CASSSMTGVDTQYF
TRBD1	TRBV2	.	TRBJ1-5	TGTGCCAGCAGCTTCTTGGGACCGGGACAGGGGAATCAGCCCCAGCATTTT	CASSFLGPGQGNQPQHF
.	TRBV5-1	.	TRBJ2-1	TGCGCCAGCAGCTTGGCTGTTAGCGGACATGAGCAGTTCTTC	CASSLAVSGHEQFF
.	TRBV5-1	.	TRBJ2-1	TGCGCCAGCAGCTTCGGACAGTACAATGAGCAGTTCTTC	CASSFGQYNEQFF
.	TRBV19	.	TRBJ2-4	TGTGCCAGTAGTTCCTCGCAGGGGTCCTTAGCCAAAAACATTCAGTACTTC	CASSSSQGSLAKNIQYF
TRBD1	TRBV4-1	once	TRBJ1-2	TGCGCCAGCAGCCCGGATGGGGGACAGCCCATTTCAGCTAACTATGGCTACACCTTC	CASSPDGGQPISANYGYTF
.	TRBV19	many	TRBJ1-4	TGTGCCAGTAGTCCCACCGGGACCGGCTTCGAAAAACTGTTTTTT	CASSPTGTGFEKLFF
.	TRBV5-1	.	TRBJ1-5	TGCGCCAGCAGCTCGGCCTGGACAGACCAGCATTTT	CASSSAWTDQHF
.	TRBV10-2	.	TRBJ2-7	TGCGCCAGCAGTGACTTCTTCCGGGGCCACGAGCAGTACTTC	CASSDFFRGHEQYF
TRBD1	TRBV25-1	.	TRBJ1-2	TGTGCCAGCAGGGCTACAGGGGGAACATATGGCTACACCTTC	CASRATGGTYGYTF
.	TRBV1	.	TRBJ2-7	TGCACCAGCAGCCTTCCGGGACAGGGGAGGCACGAGCAGTACTTC	CTSSLPGQGRHEQYF
.	TRBV9	once	TRBJ1-1	TGTGCCAGCAGCGTAGTAGGGGGAGCTGAAGCTTTCTTT	CASSVVGGAEAFF